This entry lists 27 T cell receptor beta chains sequenced from one sample in a study of cytomegalovirus exposure and HLA in healthy donors. With 60 Vbeta and 13 Jbeta primers, the PCR was carried out. Produced via immunoSEQ multiplex PCR; TCRdb's table is partial and in-frame only. Among 200,000 to 250,000 clones, about 72% were seen once, and the ten largest hold around 3.9%. Sequenced input: PBMCs. These receptors came from a male donor in good health and CMV-seronegative.

The chain is built from TRBV19 and TRBJ1-1; D call uncertain. The CDR3 runs to 14 residues. The germline V gene has CDR1 LNHDA and CDR2 SQIVND (reference sequence). The V end lost 4 bases, the J end lost 3 bases, and 12 bases lay between the germline ends. The CDR3 region has the DNA TGTGCCAGTAGTACCTCCGGGTTTGACACTGAAGCTTTCTTT. It encodes CASSTSGFDTEAFF.

J is TRBJ2-7 and V is TRBV23-1; D remains ambiguous. TRBV23-1 is an ORF for which the function is uncertain. The V end was cut by 8 bases, the J end by 6 bases, with 8 bases between. CDR3 length: 10 amino acids. This CDR3 is CASGGSEQYF. Here the CDR3 DNA reads TGCGCCAGCGGTGGTAGCGAGCAGTACTTC.

The V call is TRBV27, the J call TRBJ1-5, with TRBD1 identical over 11 bases. Germline CDR1 and CDR2: MNHEY and SMNVEV (reference sequence). Trimming removed 5 bases from V and 7 bases from J; junction bases left unmatched: 7. The CDR3 length is 15 residues. The CDR3 DNA follows: TGTGCCAGCAGTATCGGGACAGGGGGGAGACAGCCCCAGCATTTT. It codes for CASSIGTGGRQPQHF.

The chain combines TRBV19 with TRBJ2-7; D is possibly TRBD1 (6 bases). The CDR3 is 15 amino acids. V was cut by 7 bases and J by 2 bases, with 18 bases left in between. The germline CDR1 and CDR2 sequences are LNHDA and SQIVND (reference sequence). CDR3 loop: CASKITVQGPYEQYF. The CDR3 nucleotides are TGTGCCAGTAAAATAACCGTACAGGGACCCTACGAGCAGTACTTC.

V and J are TRBV7-9 and TRBJ2-3, with TRBD1 identical over 7 bases. This CDR3 comprises 14 residues. Trimming at V came to 5 bases and at J to 6 bases, leaving 8 bases not matched to a gene. CDR1 and CDR2 from the germline V gene are SEHNR and FQNEAQ (reference sequence). The CDR3 sequence is CASSPTQTGDTQYF. CDR3 DNA sequence: TGTGCCAGCAGCCCTACGCAGACAGGGGATACGCAGTATTTT.

The V call is TRBV2, the J call TRBJ2-7; TRBD2 aligns across 7 bases. CDR1 is SNHLY and CDR2 is FYNNEI in the germline V gene. The V segment lost 2 bases and the J segment 4 bases; nucleotides outside the gene matches: 8. The CDR3 sequence is 15 residues long. The CDR3 here is CASSELRLARYEQYF. The CDR3 DNA sequence: TGTGCCAGCAGTGAATTGCGACTAGCCCGTTACGAGCAGTACTTC.

V gene TRBV10-2 combines with J gene TRBJ2-5; the D gene is possibly TRBD2 (5 bases). Per the germline V gene, CDR1 is WSHSY and CDR2 is SAAADI. CDR3 length: 12 residues. Trimming stripped 7 bases from V and 0 bases from J, with 6 bases between. CDR3 in amino acids: CASKRYQETQYF. In nucleotides, the CDR3 is TGCGCCAGCAAGCGGTACCAAGAGACCCAGTACTTC.

This sequence joins TRBV28 and TRBJ1-3; 7 bases are a match to TRBD1. The germline V gene has CDR1 MDHEN and CDR2 SYDVKM. V lost 3 bases and J lost 4; bases outside the gene matches: 3. This CDR3 contains 14 residues. The CDR3 DNA is TGTGCCAGCAGTTTGAACAGGGGAGGAAACACCATATATTTT. It is translated as CASSLNRGGNTIYF.

The rearrangement links TRBV7-2 to TRBJ1-5, with a weak D call TRBD1 (5 bases). The V end was cut by 5 bases, the J end by 9 bases, with 17 bases between. Germline values: CDR1 SGHTA, CDR2 FQGNSA. This CDR3 region has 14 residues. CDR3 coding DNA: TGTGCCAGCAGCCCCCCGGGGGGTACCCGGCCCCAGCATTTT. Its translation: CASSPPGGTRPQHF.

The chain links TRBV11-2 to TRBJ2-1; 8 bases match TRBD2. Germline V lookup: CDR1 SGHAT, CDR2 FQNNGV. This CDR3 region has 17 residues. With 5 bases clipped from V and 10 bases from J, the junction kept 19 bases outside the gene matches. CDR3 DNA sequence: TGTGCCAGCAGCCCTTCGAAGCGGGGGAGGGCCTTCGTCGAGCAGTTCTTC. It yields the protein CASSPSKRGRAFVEQFF.

This clone has more than one count but fewer than ten. This chain connects TRBV6-1 to TRBJ2-7; TRBD2 is a possible D gene (5 bases). This CDR3 is built from 14 residues. CDR1 and CDR2 from the germline V gene are MNHNS and SASEGT. The V end was cut by 1 base, the J end by 4 bases, with 11 bases between. CDR3 DNA: TGTGCCAGCAGTGAAGGGAGGATGGTTTACGAGCAGTACTTC. Amino acids: CASSEGRMVYEQYF.

This clone appeared a single time. The chain uses TRBV29-1 and TRBJ1-2, with TRBD1 matching 9 bases. V shed 5 bases, J shed 0 bases, and the junction held 13 bases outside the gene matches. CDR1 and CDR2 from the germline V gene are SQVTM and ANQGSEA. This CDR3 has 17 amino acids. The CDR3 loop is CSVPRGGTGSSNYGYTF. CDR3 in DNA: TGCAGCGTTCCACGGGGCGGGACAGGGAGTTCTAACTATGGCTACACCTTC.

This chain uses TRBV15 with TRBJ2-7, with 13 bases aligning to TRBD2. The CDR3 consists of 16 residues. V was clipped by 2 bases and J by 4 bases; unmatched bases: 5. Per the germline V gene, CDR1 is LNHNV and CDR2 is YYDKDF (reference sequence). The CDR3 here is CATSRTRTSGSYEQYF. The CDR3 DNA is TGTGCCACCAGCAGAACACGGACTAGCGGGAGTTACGAGCAGTACTTC.

The chain recombines TRBV4-1 with TRBJ2-4; TRBD2 agrees at 10 bases. Trimming cost V 7 bases and J 10 bases; bases outside gene matches: 13. CDR3 length: 15 amino acids. Germline V gene lookup returns CDR1 MGHRA and CDR2 YSYEKL. The CDR3 DNA follows: TGCGCCAGCACCCGGGACATAGCGGGGGGATGGATTCAGTACTTC. It translates to CASTRDIAGGWIQYF.

This rearrangement joins TRBV19 to TRBJ1-2; unclear D gene. V dropped 3 bases and J dropped 6 bases, with 17 bases sitting between them. Germline V gene data show CDR1 as LNHDA and CDR2 as SQIVND (reference sequence). The CDR3 is 15 amino acids. CDR3 region: CASSIGVEGPDGYTF. CDR3 nucleotide sequence: TGTGCCAGTAGTATCGGTGTGGAGGGTCCAGATGGCTACACCTTC.

This chain uses TRBV19 with TRBJ2-7, with 7 bases identical to TRBD1. The V gene end was trimmed by 4 bases and the J gene end by 6 bases; junction bases not matched to a gene: 9. CDR1 is LNHDA, CDR2 SQIVND, per germline (reference sequence). This CDR3 spans 14 amino acids. Here the CDR3 reads CASSRSPGQVEQYF. The DNA of the CDR3 is TGTGCCAGTAGTAGGAGCCCCGGACAGGTCGAGCAGTACTTC.

The rearrangement uses TRBV5-4 and TRBJ1-1; tentative D call: TRBD1 (5 bases). V lost 4 bases to trimming and J lost 2 bases, with 9 bases between them. This CDR3 comprises 13 residues. Germline loops: CDR1 SGHNT, CDR2 YYREEE (reference sequence). CDR3 nucleotide sequence: TGTGCCAGCAGCACGGACATTAACACTGAAGCTTTCTTT. Translated: CASSTDINTEAFF.

This chain uses TRBV30 with TRBJ1-5, with 8 bases fitting TRBD1. The CDR3 is made up of 16 amino acids. The germline gives CDR1 GTSNPN, CDR2 SVGIG (reference sequence). With V trimmed by 3 bases and J by 2 bases, 9 bases remained unmatched. CDR3: CAWRPPGGLGNQPQHF. The CDR3 DNA reads TGTGCCTGGAGGCCTCCAGGGGGCTTGGGCAATCAGCCCCAGCATTTT.

The chain carries TRBV28 and TRBJ1-1; possible D gene TRBD1, 5 bases. V lost 3 bases and J 8 bases, leaving 10 bases between the germline ends. This CDR3 has 12 amino acids. The V gene's germline CDR1 is MDHEN and CDR2 SYDVKM. The DNA for the CDR3 is TGTGCCAGCAGTTTGGGGGGGGAAGAAGCTTTCTTT. Translating it yields CASSLGGEEAFF. Based on the CDR3 plus reference TRBV28 and TRBJ1-1, the full variable domain is DVKVTQSSRYLVKRTGEKVFLECVQDMDHENMFWYRQDPGLGLRLIYFSYDVKMKEKGDIPEGYSVSREKKERFSLILESASTNQTSMYLCASSLGGEEAFFGQGTRLTVV.

The chain links TRBV5-4 to TRBJ2-3; 14 bases agree with TRBD2. Losses at the gene ends were 9 bases for V and 4 bases for J; bases not matched to a gene: 13. The CDR3 extends over 17 amino acids. The germline V gene encodes CDR1 SGHNT and CDR2 YYREEE (reference sequence). The CDR3 region has the DNA TGTGCCACCAGACTAGCGGGAGGGGAATTGAGGGCAGATACGCAGTATTTT. It specifies CATRLAGGELRADTQYF.

The rearrangement links TRBV5-5 to TRBJ1-2, with D perhaps matching TRBD1 (6 bases). V was clipped by 6 bases and J by 8 bases, with 23 bases between them. Germline lookup yields CDR1 SGHKS and CDR2 YYEKEE (reference sequence). This CDR3 region has 15 residues. The CDR3 region has the DNA TGTGCCAGCAAATCCGGCGGGGGGGCCGGGGAAGGCTACACCTTC. This translates into CASKSGGGAGEGYTF.

The gene calls are TRBV9 and TRBJ2-4; 7 nucleotides agree with TRBD2. CDR3 length: 16 amino acids. V dropped 4 bases and J dropped 3; count of bases not matched to a gene: 10. The germline V gene encodes CDR1 SGDLS and CDR2 YYNGEE. The CDR3 loop is CASSPRGGYDKNIQYF. CDR3 sequence (DNA): TGTGCCAGCAGCCCCCGCGGGGGTTATGACAAAAACATTCAGTACTTC.

V gene TRBV7-8 combines with J gene TRBJ2-1; perhaps TRBD2 as D (5 bases). V was trimmed by 3 bases and J by 9 bases, leaving 15 bases between them. Germline CDR1 reads SGHVS; CDR2 reads FQNEAQ. The CDR3 is 14 residues long. In DNA form, the CDR3 reads TGTGCCAGCAGCTTGGACTTGCGCAAGGGTGAGCAGTTCTTC. It translates to CASSLDLRKGEQFF.

This clone was seen only once. CDR3 residues: CASREKTGDYGYTF. The CDR3 nucleotides read TGTGCCAGCAGGGAAAAGACAGGGGACTATGGCTACACCTTC. V gene TRBV2 combines with J gene TRBJ1-2, with 8 bases aligning to TRBD1. This CDR3 is 14 amino acids long. The germline V gene encodes CDR1 SNHLY and CDR2 FYNNEI. J lost 3 bases, V lost 6 bases, and 6 bases had no gene match.

The table lists this clone with a few counts. The chain has TRBV9 and TRBJ1-1; 7 bases are a match to TRBD1. Germline V gene sequence: CDR1 SGDLS, CDR2 YYNGEE. J was trimmed by 11 bases and V by 3 bases; bases with no gene match: 16. This CDR3 has 15 residues. CDR3 region: CASSATYRGGKCAFF. The DNA of the CDR3 is TGTGCCAGCAGCGCGACCTACAGGGGCGGTAAATGTGCTTTCTTT.

This clone was observed a few times. The V and J genes are TRBV5-4 and TRBJ1-1; 8 nucleotides match TRBD1. Germline-derived CDR1 and CDR2 are SGHNT and YYREEE (reference sequence). V was clipped by 1 base and J by 3 bases; unmatched bases: 5. This CDR3 has 15 residues. The CDR3 sequence: CASSLTGGFHTEAFF. For the CDR3, the DNA is TGTGCCAGCAGCTTGACAGGGGGGTTTCACACTGAAGCTTTCTTT.

The chain couples TRBV7-3 to TRBJ2-5; D is perhaps TRBD1 (5 bases). The V end was cut by 0 bases, the J end by 4 bases, with 6 bases between. CDR3 size: 13 residues. Germline V lookup: CDR1 SGHTA, CDR2 FQGTGA. The CDR3 bases are TGTGCCAGCAGCTTAACAGGGGTAGAGACCCAGTACTTC. The encoded protein is CASSLTGVETQYF. The complete variable domain, with remaining parts taken from reference TRBV7-3 and TRBJ2-5, reads GAGVSQTPSNKVTEKGKYVELRCDPISGHTALYWYRQSLGQGPEFLIYFQGTGAADDSGLPNDRFFAVRPEGSVSTLKIQRTERGDSAVYLCASSLTGVETQYFGPGTRLLVL.